These T cell receptor beta chains were read from a single sample in a study of vaccination and CD4 T cells after COVID-19. TCRdb ran MiXCR on the PCR reads and lists one entry per CDR3 protein. The data show some 9,300 distinct CDR3 sequences, with roughly 73% seen just once and less than 35% held by the top ten. These TCRs' antigens remain unknown. Material: CD4+ T cells from blood, cultured in vitro. The receptors here all came from a human donor who had recovered from COVID-19. Both conserved end residues are part of each CDR3. D genes are given only for firm matches. Not all rows give a size; the values are once, few, many and, for expanded clones, a class.

J gene	V gene	D gene	clone size	CDR3 protein	CDR3 DNA
TRBJ2-1	TRBV2	-	-	CASRSELGYNEQFF	TGTGCCAGCAGGTCCGAGCTCGGGTACAATGAGCAGTTCTTC
TRBJ1-2	TRBV10-3	-	-	CAISPSDKTANYGYTF	TGTGCCATCAGCCCATCCGATAAGACAGCGAACTATGGCTACACCTTC
TRBJ1-5	TRBV6-1	-	-	CASRRRPGEPQHF	TGTGCCTCTAGGCGGCGGCCTGGGGAGCCCCAGCATTTT
TRBJ2-5	TRBV7-2	-	-	CASSLGTLQETQYF	TGTGCCAGCAGCTTAGGTACTCTACAAGAGACCCAGTACTTC
TRBJ2-1	TRBV7-2	TRBD1	few	CASSTTGQGAIRSYNEQFF	TGTGCCAGCAGCACCACGGGACAGGGGGCCATTCGCTCCTACAATGAGCAGTTCTTC
TRBJ1-1	TRBV28	-	-	CASRDVQGRWTEAFF	TGTGCCAGCAGGGATGTACAGGGACGTTGGACTGAAGCTTTCTTT
TRBJ2-5	TRBV2	-	-	CASSEGTGRETQYF	TGTGCCAGCAGTGAAGGTACAGGGAGAGAGACCCAGTACTTC
TRBJ2-3	TRBV6-1	-	-	CASIKREGGTDTQYF	TGTGCCAGCATTAAACGAGAGGGGGGGACAGATACGCAGTATTTT
TRBJ1-1	TRBV20-1	-	once	CSARDKTGLDTEAFF	TGCAGTGCTAGAGATAAAACAGGGTTGGACACTGAAGCTTTCTTT
TRBJ2-2	TRBV20-1	-	-	CSARDPSSNTGELFF	TGCAGTGCTAGGGACCCGTCATCGAACACCGGGGAGCTGTTTTTT
TRBJ1-6	TRBV7-8	-	-	CASSRSENSPLHF	TGTGCCAGCAGCAGATCAGAGAATTCACCCCTCCACTTT
TRBJ2-7	TRBV27	TRBD1	-	CASSLSRGPYEQYF	TGTGCCAGCAGTTTATCGAGGGGGCCATACGAGCAGTACTTC
TRBJ1-1	TRBV2	-	medium-sized	CASVREGPAEAFF	TGTGCCAGCGTCCGAGAGGGGCCGGCTGAAGCTTTCTTT
TRBJ1-2	TRBV27	TRBD1	medium-sized	CASSSRTGGGGGYGYTF	TGTGCCAGCAGTTCCAGGACAGGGGGCGGCGGTGGTTATGGCTACACCTTC
TRBJ1-4	TRBV20-1	TRBD1	-	CSASGQANEKLFF	TGCAGTGCCAGCGGACAGGCTAATGAAAAACTGTTTTTT
TRBJ2-3	TRBV20-1	TRBD2	-	CSAETSGRWADTQYF	TGCAGTGCTGAAACTAGCGGGAGGTGGGCAGATACGCAGTATTTT
TRBJ1-3	TRBV11-2	-	-	CASSSIYRTGRSGNTIYF	TGTGCCAGCAGCTCGATCTACCGTACAGGGCGCTCTGGAAACACCATATATTTT
TRBJ2-2	TRBV7-2	TRBD2	-	CASSSTRLAVYTGELFF	TGTGCCAGCAGCTCGACGAGACTAGCGGTTTACACCGGGGAGCTGTTTTTT
TRBJ2-1	TRBV20-1	-	-	CSARDIRGADNEQFF	TGCAGTGCTAGAGATATCCGGGGGGCGGACAATGAGCAGTTCTTC
TRBJ2-7	TRBV20-1	-	-	CSARAGTKNEQYF	TGCAGTGCTAGAGCTGGGACGAAAAACGAGCAGTACTTC
TRBJ2-3	TRBV4-2	-	-	CASSQDGTSTDTQYF	TGTGCCAGCAGCCAGGACGGGACTAGCACAGATACGCAGTATTTT
TRBJ1-2	TRBV20-1	-	-	CSARGTQWKSYTF	TGCAGTGCTAGAGGGACCCAGTGGAAAAGCTACACCTTC
TRBJ2-3	TRBV7-2	-	few	CASSLMATDTQYF	TGTGCCAGCAGCTTAATGGCCACAGATACGCAGTATTTT
TRBJ1-6	TRBV27	-	few	CASSFGKGNSPLHF	TGTGCCAGCAGTTTTGGAAAGGGGAATTCACCCCTCCACTTT
TRBJ1-1	TRBV5-8	TRBD1	-	CASTRGTAGDTEAFF	TGTGCCAGCACCCGGGGGACAGCCGGGGACACTGAAGCTTTCTTT
TRBJ1-1	TRBV19	-	-	CASSIDQWNSHMNTEAFF	TGTGCCAGTAGTATAGATCAATGGAATAGCCACATGAACACTGAAGCTTTCTTT
TRBJ2-1	TRBV24-1	-	-	CATMGASRNEQFF	TGTGCCACCATGGGGGCGTCTCGCAATGAGCAGTTCTTC
TRBJ1-1	TRBV15	-	-	CATSRGGRRKDTEAFF	TGTGCCACCAGCAGAGGGGGCAGACGGAAGGACACTGAAGCTTTCTTT
TRBJ1-2	TRBV10-1	-	few	CASSDSRAYGYTF	TGCGCCAGCAGTGATTCCCGGGCCTATGGCTACACCTTC
TRBJ2-7	TRBV20-1	-	-	CSASRGNYEQYF	TGCAGTGCTAGTAGGGGAAACTACGAGCAGTACTTC
TRBJ2-2	TRBV7-9	TRBD2	-	CAILAGGPNTGELFF	TGTGCCATTTTAGCGGGGGGGCCGAACACCGGGGAGCTGTTTTTT
TRBJ1-1	TRBV6-5	-	-	CASSYSKGWGTEAFF	TGTGCCAGCAGTTACTCAAAGGGCTGGGGCACTGAAGCTTTCTTT
TRBJ2-3	TRBV7-9	TRBD2	-	CASSLLAGGGDTQYF	TGTGCCAGCAGCTTACTGGCGGGAGGCGGTGATACGCAGTATTTT
TRBJ2-3	TRBV7-9	-	few	CASSFGSTDTQYF	TGTGCCAGCAGCTTTGGCTCAACAGATACGCAGTATTTT
TRBJ1-1	TRBV14	-	-	CASSLIGANTEAFF	TGTGCCAGCAGCCTCATCGGGGCGAACACTGAAGCTTTCTTT
TRBJ2-1	TRBV20-1	TRBD1	few	CSAKQGAHNEQFF	TGCAGTGCTAAACAGGGGGCCCACAATGAGCAGTTCTTC
TRBJ1-5	TRBV28	-	-	CASTPGDQPQHF	TGTGCCAGCACCCCGGGGGATCAGCCCCAGCATTTT
TRBJ1-1	TRBV20-1	-	-	CSALGTANTEAFF	TGCAGTGCTCTGGGGACGGCGAACACTGAAGCTTTCTTT
TRBJ2-2	TRBV7-9	TRBD1	-	CASSPRGQGSTGELFF	TGTGCCAGCAGCCCACGGGGACAGGGGTCTACCGGGGAGCTGTTTTTT
TRBJ1-2	TRBV27	TRBD1	few	CASRRQGGGYTF	TGTGCCAGCAGGAGACAGGGGGGTGGCTACACCTTC